These T cell receptor beta chains were read from a single sample in a study of cytomegalovirus exposure and HLA in healthy donors. Clones were sequenced by immunoSEQ multiplex PCR, and TCRdb holds only the in-frame ones, with some missing. The data contain 100,000 or so clones, around 74% of them seen just once; the ten biggest clones take up under 2%. Sequencing was done on a sample of PBMCs. The receptors here all came from a woman in her 40s in good health and CMV-seronegative. Each CDR3 is given with its conserved first and last residue. The D gene is left open where the match is weak. The size field is filled for only some rows; it gives once, few, many or a size class.

cdr3_nt,cdr3_aa,clone_size,v_call,d_call,j_call
TGTGCCACCAGTACTGGACAGGGAAGCTACAATGAGCAGTTCTTC,CATSTGQGSYNEQFF,-,TRBV15,TRBD1,TRBJ2-1
TGTGCCAGCAGCTTAGGCGGGGGCCGCACAGATACGCAGTATTTT,CASSLGGGRTDTQYF,-,TRBV7-9,-,TRBJ2-3
TGTGCCAGTAGTATAACAGGAAACACTGAAGCCTTCTTT,CASSITGNTEAFF,once,TRBV19,-,TRBJ1-1
TGTGCCAGCAGCGTAGAGGCAGGAAGTAACTATGGCTACACCTTC,CASSVEAGSNYGYTF,-,TRBV9,-,TRBJ1-2
TGTGCCAGCAGCCGGACAGGGGACAATCAGCCCCAGCATTTT,CASSRTGDNQPQHF,once,TRBV7-2,TRBD1,TRBJ1-5
TGTGCCTGGAGTCGTTTGGGGACAGGGGCCTACGAGCAGTACTTC,CAWSRLGTGAYEQYF,-,TRBV30,TRBD1,TRBJ2-7
TGTGCCTGGAGTGTACAGGGTTACGAGCAGTACTTC,CAWSVQGYEQYF,-,TRBV30,-,TRBJ2-7
TGCAGCGTTTACAGGGGAGGAGTAGTAGCTTTCTTT,CSVYRGGVVAFF,-,TRBV29-1,TRBD1,TRBJ1-1
TGTGCCAGCTCACAGAACAGGGACACTGAAGCTTTCTTT,CASSQNRDTEAFF,-,TRBV18,-,TRBJ1-1
TGTGCCCGGGCGACCGGGGGGGGTAACACCGGGGAGCTGTTTTTT,CARATGGGNTGELFF,-,TRBV30,TRBD2,TRBJ2-2
TGTGCCAGCACGCTACGGGGGGCGACCGCCTACGAGCAGTACTTC,CASTLRGATAYEQYF,-,TRBV2,-,TRBJ2-7
TGCGCCAGCAGCGGGGGCCAAGCGAATGAAAAACTGTTTTTT,CASSGGQANEKLFF,-,TRBV5-1,-,TRBJ1-4
TGTGCCAGCAGTCTAACCAGACAGGGTTCCGAGCAGTACTTC,CASSLTRQGSEQYF,-,TRBV27,TRBD1,TRBJ2-7
TGTGCCAGCAGATTACAGGGGCGGCAGACCCAGTACTTC,CASRLQGRQTQYF,-,TRBV11-1,TRBD1,TRBJ2-5
TGTGCCAGCAGCATCTCGACTAGCGGGGAATCCTACAATGAGCAGTTCTTC,CASSISTSGESYNEQFF,-,TRBV7-2,TRBD2,TRBJ2-1
TGCGCCAGCAGCCCAGCCAGGGGATGGGGCTATGGCTACACCTTC,CASSPARGWGYGYTF,-,TRBV4-3,-,TRBJ1-2
TGTGCCTGGGGGCGGGACAGGGGAGGATATGGCTACACCTTC,CAWGRDRGGYGYTF,-,TRBV30,TRBD1,TRBJ1-2
TGTGCCAGCAGTTATGACAGGGCCTCCAATTCACCCCTCCACTTT,CASSYDRASNSPLHF,-,TRBV6-5,TRBD1,TRBJ1-6
TGTGCCAGTAGTATAGGCCAGGGGGTCACTGAAGCTTTCTTT,CASSIGQGVTEAFF,-,TRBV19,TRBD1,TRBJ1-1
TGTGCCAGCGGGACTAGCGGGAGTTGGAATGAGCAGTTCTTC,CASGTSGSWNEQFF,once,TRBV19,TRBD2,TRBJ2-1
TGTGCCAGTAGTATAGTTGGGCGGACAGGGTACAATGAGCAGTTCTTC,CASSIVGRTGYNEQFF,-,TRBV19,TRBD1,TRBJ2-1
TGTGCCAGCAGCTTATTTTTCGGCGGGAGCTCCTACGAGCAGTACTTC,CASSLFFGGSSYEQYF,-,TRBV7-8,TRBD2,TRBJ2-7
TGTGCCAGCAGCTTGGCAGGGCGGGAGACCCAGTACTTC,CASSLAGRETQYF,-,TRBV5-6,-,TRBJ2-5
TGTGCCAGCAGTGAATCAGCTAGCGGAGGGCCCGGGGAGCAGTACTTC,CASSESASGGPGEQYF,-,TRBV6-1,TRBD2,TRBJ2-7
TGTGCCAGCAGCTTAGCGGGAACAGATACGCAGTATTTT,CASSLAGTDTQYF,-,TRBV13,-,TRBJ2-3
TGTGCCTGGAGCCCCACCCGCGGGACTAGCGGGAGTGCCGAGCAGTTCTTC,CAWSPTRGTSGSAEQFF,-,TRBV30,TRBD2,TRBJ2-1
TGTGCCAGCAGCTTAGCAGCGTTGGATACGCAGTATTTT,CASSLAALDTQYF,once,TRBV11-3,-,TRBJ2-3
TGTGCCATCAGTGAGGTCATGTTTTCCTACGAGCAGTACTTC,CAISEVMFSYEQYF,few,TRBV10-3,-,TRBJ2-7
TGCGCCAGCAGCTTGGGGGCTGATCAGCCCCAGCATTTT,CASSLGADQPQHF,-,TRBV5-1,-,TRBJ1-5
TGCGCCAGCAGCCAAGTTCCCCGCGACGGGCGGAGGGACACCATATATTTT,CASSQVPRDGRRDTIYF,-,TRBV4-3,-,TRBJ1-3
TGTGCCAGCAGTTTAGGGACAGGGGGCGCGGACTATGGCTACACCTTC,CASSLGTGGADYGYTF,-,TRBV27,TRBD1,TRBJ1-2
TGTGCCAGCAGCCCCTGGACAGGGTACAATGAGCAGTTCTTC,CASSPWTGYNEQFF,-,TRBV7-9,TRBD1,TRBJ2-1
TGTGCCAGCAGCTTAGTAGGGGCCAACAATGAGCAGTTCTTC,CASSLVGANNEQFF,-,TRBV11-2,-,TRBJ2-1
TGTGCTAGCAGCTTATCCCGGCTAGCGGGAGGGAAACAAGAGACCCAGTACTTC,CASSLSRLAGGKQETQYF,-,TRBV7-7,TRBD2,TRBJ2-5
TGTGCCAGCAGCCCTGACAGCCAAGAGACCCAGTACTTC,CASSPDSQETQYF,few,TRBV7-3,-,TRBJ2-5
TGTGCCAGCAGCTTCCAGGTCGCGGCGGGAAATACGCAGTATTTT,CASSFQVAAGNTQYF,-,TRBV7-9,-,TRBJ2-3
TGTGCCAGCAGCGCGACACCTAACTATGGCTACACCTTC,CASSATPNYGYTF,-,TRBV9,-,TRBJ1-2
TGTGCCAGCAGCTTAGTGGGCCTCTACGAGCAGTACTTC,CASSLVGLYEQYF,-,TRBV11-2,-,TRBJ2-7
TGTGCCAGCTCCCAACTGGCGGAGCCTAACTATGGCTACACCTTC,CASSQLAEPNYGYTF,-,TRBV18,-,TRBJ1-2
TGTGCCAGCAGCGTAACTAGCGGGGGAGATACGCAGTATTTT,CASSVTSGGDTQYF,-,TRBV9,TRBD2,TRBJ2-3
TGTGCTAGCAGCTTGAGTGGAGCCGGGGAGCTGTTTTTT,CASSLSGAGELFF,-,TRBV7-7,-,TRBJ2-2
TGTGCCAGCAGTAGGGACAGGGGAGGCGGTTCGGGCGAGCAGTACTTC,CASSRDRGGGSGEQYF,few,TRBV2,TRBD1,TRBJ2-7
TGTGCCAGCAGCAGGGTAGGCACTGAAGCTTTCTTT,CASSRVGTEAFF,-,TRBV6-1,-,TRBJ1-1
TGTGCCAGTAGTATGGCGGCGGGGAGAACGGATCAGCCCCAGCATTTT,CASSMAAGRTDQPQHF,-,TRBV19,-,TRBJ1-5
TGTGCCAGCAGTGTTTTTCGGACAGATAATGAAAAACTGTTTTTT,CASSVFRTDNEKLFF,-,TRBV6-1,-,TRBJ1-4
TGTTCCAGCAGAGAAGACAGGGGGTACACTGAAGCTTTCTTT,CSSREDRGYTEAFF,few,TRBV7-9,TRBD1,TRBJ1-1
TGTGCCAGCAGTAGGACAGGGAACACCGGGGAGCTGTTTTTT,CASSRTGNTGELFF,-,TRBV25-1,TRBD1,TRBJ2-2